A selection of T cell receptor beta chains follows, all from one sample in a study of PD-L1 blockade in urothelial cancer. Profiled with immunoSEQ multiplex PCR; TCRdb holds only in-frame clones, not every one. The table lists 700 to 800 clones, around 32% of them singletons, with approximately 11% in the top ten. This specimen consisted of tumor tissue, obtained before atezolizumab (anti-PD-L1) treatment. These receptor sequences come from a man in his fifties with urothelial cancer. Each CDR3 is given with its conserved first and last residue. D genes are given only for firm matches. A row's size may be missing; if present it is once, few, many or a size class.

D gene,V gene,clone size,J gene,CDR3 protein,CDR3 DNA
-,TRBV19,-,TRBJ1-2,CASSMRDSSGYTF,TGTGCCAGTAGTATGCGGGACTCCTCGGGCTACACCTTC
-,TRBV11-3,medium-sized,TRBJ1-1,CASSLREGNTEAFF,TGTGCCAGCAGCTTGCGGGAGGGAAACACTGAAGCTTTCTTT
TRBD2,TRBV6-8,large,TRBJ2-3,CASSYGTITDTQYF,TGTGCCAGCAGTTACGGGACTATCACAGATACGCAGTATTTT
TRBD1,TRBV6-8,large,TRBJ2-7,CASSLRPRTGPYEQYF,TGTGCCAGCAGTCTACGACCTCGGACAGGACCATACGAGCAGTACTTC
-,TRBV6-8,few,TRBJ1-1,CASSPRNTEAFF,TGTGCCAGCAGCCCCCGGAACACTGAAGCTTTCTTT
-,TRBV5-1,once,TRBJ2-7,CASSPSGAPYEQYF,TGCGCCAGCAGCCCGTCCGGGGCCCCCTACGAGCAGTACTTC
-,TRBV25-1,-,TRBJ1-2,CASSPGGKEGYTF,TGTGCCAGCAGTCCCGGGGGCAAAGAAGGCTACACCTTC
-,TRBV25-1,-,TRBJ1-2,CASSEYGQGSYTF,TGTGCCAGCAGTGAATACGGCCAGGGTAGCTACACCTTC
TRBD1,TRBV19,-,TRBJ2-1,CASSLQGFNEQFF,TGTGCCAGTAGTCTACAGGGGTTCAATGAGCAGTTCTTC
-,TRBV29-1,-,TRBJ2-1,CSVEPQGVEQFF,TGCAGCGTTGAACCCCAGGGTGTTGAGCAGTTCTTC
-,TRBV6-8,few,TRBJ2-7,CASSSRGSEEQYF,TGTGCCAGCAGTTCGAGGGGGTCCGAAGAGCAGTACTTC
TRBD1,TRBV11-3,-,TRBJ1-1,CASSGDRGRTEAFF,TGTGCCAGCAGCGGGGACAGGGGGAGAACTGAAGCTTTCTTT
-,TRBV4-1,large,TRBJ1-3,CASSLSDIGNTIYF,TGCGCCAGCAGCCTATCCGACATTGGAAACACCATATATTTT
-,TRBV19,-,TRBJ1-2,CASSTLETLLSGYTF,TGTGCCAGTAGTACCCTAGAGACATTGCTCTCTGGCTACACCTTC
-,TRBV28,-,TRBJ1-5,CASSRGQTAHQPQHF,TGTGCCTCCTCCCGGGGACAAACGGCTCATCAGCCCCAGCATTTT
TRBD2,TRBV25-1,-,TRBJ2-1,CASSRLADPYNEQFF,TGTGCCAGCAGCAGACTAGCGGACCCCTACAATGAGCAGTTCTTC